This TCR beta chain was identified in a study of T cell responses to AZD1222 COVID-19 vaccine. Assay used: immunoSEQ multiplex PCR; TCRdb lists only in-frame clones, some missing. Among some 180,000 clones, about 91% were seen once, and the ten largest hold approximately 0.5%. The CDR3 spans 16 residues. The germline CDR1 and CDR2 sequences are MDHEN and SYDVKM. V was pared by 5 bases and J by 0 bases, with 14 bases between. The source is an adult in good health. This sequence joins TRBV28 and TRBJ2-1; D call uncertain. The specimen was peripheral blood, collected on day 0 of AZD1222 vaccination. CDR3 sequence: CASSPSGDPSYNEQFF. CDR3 coding DNA: TGTGCCAGCAGTCCCTCGGGTGATCCCTCCTACAATGAGCAGTTCTTC.